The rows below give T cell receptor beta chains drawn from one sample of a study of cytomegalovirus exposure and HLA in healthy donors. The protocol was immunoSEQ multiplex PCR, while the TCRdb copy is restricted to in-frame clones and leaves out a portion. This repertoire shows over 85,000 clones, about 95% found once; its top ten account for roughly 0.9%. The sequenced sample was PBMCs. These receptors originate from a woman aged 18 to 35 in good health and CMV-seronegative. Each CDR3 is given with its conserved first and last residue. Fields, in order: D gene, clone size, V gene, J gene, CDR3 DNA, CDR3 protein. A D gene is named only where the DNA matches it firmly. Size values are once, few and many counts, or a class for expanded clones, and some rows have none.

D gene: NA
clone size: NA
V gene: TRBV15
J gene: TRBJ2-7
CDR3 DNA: TGTGCCACCAGCAGAGTCCCCATAGGGGTCTACGAGCAGTACTTC
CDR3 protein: CATSRVPIGVYEQYF

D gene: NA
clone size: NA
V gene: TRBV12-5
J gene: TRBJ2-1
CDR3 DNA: TGTGCTAGTGGTTTAGCTTCATACAATGAGCAGTTCTTC
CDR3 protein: CASGLASYNEQFF

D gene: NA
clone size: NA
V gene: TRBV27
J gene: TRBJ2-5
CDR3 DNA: TGTGCCAGCAGTGCTGCTCGGTCAGGAGAGACCCAGTACTTC
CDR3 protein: CASSAARSGETQYF

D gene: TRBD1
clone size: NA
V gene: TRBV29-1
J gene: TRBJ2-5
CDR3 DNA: TGCAGCGTTGAGACAGGGCTTGGAGAGACCCAGTACTTC
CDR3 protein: CSVETGLGETQYF

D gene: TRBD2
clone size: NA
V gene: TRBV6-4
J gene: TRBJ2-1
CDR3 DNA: TGTGCCAGCAGTGACGGGCTAGCGGACAACAATGAGCAGTTCTTC
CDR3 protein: CASSDGLADNNEQFF

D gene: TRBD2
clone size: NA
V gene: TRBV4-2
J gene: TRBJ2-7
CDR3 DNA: TGTGCCAGCAGCCAAGAAGCGCTAGCGGGAACCTACGAGCAGTACTTC
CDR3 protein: CASSQEALAGTYEQYF

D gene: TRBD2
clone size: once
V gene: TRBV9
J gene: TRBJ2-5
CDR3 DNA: TGTGCCAGCAGCGCGGAGCGGGGGGAACAGACCCAGTACTTC
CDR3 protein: CASSAERGEQTQYF

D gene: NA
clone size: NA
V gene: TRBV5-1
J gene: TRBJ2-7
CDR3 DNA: TGCGCCAGCAGCTTACAATTGGACTCTTGGAGCTCCTACGAGCAGTACTTC
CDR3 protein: CASSLQLDSWSSYEQYF

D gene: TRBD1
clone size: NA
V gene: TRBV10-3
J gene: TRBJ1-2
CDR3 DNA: TGTGCCATCAGGGGGACAGGGGGGACCTATGGCTACACCTTC
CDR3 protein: CAIRGTGGTYGYTF

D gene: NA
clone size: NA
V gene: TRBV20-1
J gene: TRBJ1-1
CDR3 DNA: TGCAGTGCTCCCCGACAAACTGAAGCTTTCTTT
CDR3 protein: CSAPRQTEAFF

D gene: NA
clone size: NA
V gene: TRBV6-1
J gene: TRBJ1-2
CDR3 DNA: TGTGCCAGCAGTGACATGGCAAACTATGGCTACACCTTC
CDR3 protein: CASSDMANYGYTF

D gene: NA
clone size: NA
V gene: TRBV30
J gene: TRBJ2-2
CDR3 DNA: TGTGCCTGGAGTGTACAAGGGGGTTATACGAACACCGGGGAGCTGTTTTTT
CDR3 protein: CAWSVQGGYTNTGELFF

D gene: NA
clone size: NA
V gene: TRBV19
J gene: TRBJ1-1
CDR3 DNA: TGTGCCAGTAGTATCTTGGGCAGAATGAACACTGAAGCTTTCTTT
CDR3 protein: CASSILGRMNTEAFF

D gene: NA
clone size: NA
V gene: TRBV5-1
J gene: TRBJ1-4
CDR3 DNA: TGCGCCAGCAGCTTGGGGACAGTTAATGAAAAACTGTTTTTT
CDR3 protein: CASSLGTVNEKLFF

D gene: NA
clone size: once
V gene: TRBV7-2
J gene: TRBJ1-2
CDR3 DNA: TGTGCCAGCAGCTCGGGACAAAGGAACTATGGCTACACCTTC
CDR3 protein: CASSSGQRNYGYTF

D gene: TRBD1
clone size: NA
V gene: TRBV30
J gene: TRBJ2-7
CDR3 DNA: TGTGCCGGAGGACAGGGTCAAGAGCAGTACTTC
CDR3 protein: CAGGQGQEQYF

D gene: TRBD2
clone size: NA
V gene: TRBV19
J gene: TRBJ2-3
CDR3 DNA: TGTGCCAGTAGTCTCAGCGGGAGGCTATCCACAGATACGCAGTATTTT
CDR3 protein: CASSLSGRLSTDTQYF

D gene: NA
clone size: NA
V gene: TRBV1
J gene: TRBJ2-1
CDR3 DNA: TGCACCAGCAGCCCCATCAGGGGACCTAGCGGGCGTTACAATGATAGTGTGCAGTTCTTC
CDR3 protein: CTSSPIRGPSGRYNDSVQFF

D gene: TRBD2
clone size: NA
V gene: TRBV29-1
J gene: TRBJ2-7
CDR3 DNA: TGCAGCGCTGCAGTGGGGCTTAGCGGGTACGAGCAGTACTTC
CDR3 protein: CSAAVGLSGYEQYF

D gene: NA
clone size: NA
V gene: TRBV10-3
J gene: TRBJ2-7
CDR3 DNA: TGTGCCATCAGTGATCCGGGACGCGGGATGGACGAGCAGTACTTC
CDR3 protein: CAISDPGRGMDEQYF

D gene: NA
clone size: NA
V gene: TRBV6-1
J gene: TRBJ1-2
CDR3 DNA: TGTGCCAGCACCTTGGGAGGGTTTTATGGCTACACCTTC
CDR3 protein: CASTLGGFYGYTF

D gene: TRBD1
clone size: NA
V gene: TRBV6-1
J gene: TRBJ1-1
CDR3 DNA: TGTGCCAGCAGTGAAACAGGGGGTCGCACTGAAGCTTTCTTT
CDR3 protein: CASSETGGRTEAFF

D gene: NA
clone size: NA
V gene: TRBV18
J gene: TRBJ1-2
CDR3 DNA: TGTGCCAGCTCACCACCAGCAGGGGCGGCCTATGGCTACACCTTC
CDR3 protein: CASSPPAGAAYGYTF

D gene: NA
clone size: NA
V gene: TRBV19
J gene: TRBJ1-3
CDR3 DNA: TGTGCCAGTAGTCAGGGGACCATATATTTT
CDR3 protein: CASSQGTIYF

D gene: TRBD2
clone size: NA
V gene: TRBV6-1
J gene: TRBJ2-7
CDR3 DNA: TGTGCCATCACGGAGACTAGCGGGAGAGGCGAGCAGTACTTC
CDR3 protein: CAITETSGRGEQYF

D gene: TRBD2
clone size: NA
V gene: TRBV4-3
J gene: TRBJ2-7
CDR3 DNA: TGCGCCAGCAGCCAGGAAGCGGGGGGGCCCCACGAGCAGTACTTC
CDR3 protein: CASSQEAGGPHEQYF

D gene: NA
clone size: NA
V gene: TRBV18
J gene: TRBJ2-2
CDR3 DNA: TGTGCCAGCTCACCCGCCAGTATGACCGGGGAGCTGTTTTTT
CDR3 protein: CASSPASMTGELFF

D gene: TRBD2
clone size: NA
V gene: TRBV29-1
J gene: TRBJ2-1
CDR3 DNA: TGCAGCGCGACTAGCGGAGAACGGGGGGTGGATGAGCAGTTCTTC
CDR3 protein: CSATSGERGVDEQFF

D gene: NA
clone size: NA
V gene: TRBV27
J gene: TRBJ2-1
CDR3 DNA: TGTGCCAGCAACGGACTACCGAGGGAGAATGAGCAGTTCTTC
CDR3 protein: CASNGLPRENEQFF

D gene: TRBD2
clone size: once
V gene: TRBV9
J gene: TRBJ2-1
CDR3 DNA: TGTGCCAGCAGCGTAGTCCGGGAGGGCCAGGAGCAGTTCTTC
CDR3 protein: CASSVVREGQEQFF

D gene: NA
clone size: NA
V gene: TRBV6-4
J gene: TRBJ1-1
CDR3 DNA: TGTGCCAGCAGTGAAGGGGTCCTTACCCGGACTGAAGCTTTCTTT
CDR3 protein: CASSEGVLTRTEAFF

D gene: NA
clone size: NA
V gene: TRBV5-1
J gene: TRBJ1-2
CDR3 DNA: TGCGCCAGCAGCGCAGGAACCTATGGCTACACCTTC
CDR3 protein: CASSAGTYGYTF

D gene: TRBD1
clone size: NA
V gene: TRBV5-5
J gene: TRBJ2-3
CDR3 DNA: TGTGCCAGCAGCACGTTCGAGGGACAGCTGCCAGATACGCAGTATTTT
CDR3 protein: CASSTFEGQLPDTQYF

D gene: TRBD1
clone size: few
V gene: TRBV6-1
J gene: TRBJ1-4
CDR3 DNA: TGTGCCAGCAGGCCACGGACAGGGGGCGAAAAACTGTTTTTT
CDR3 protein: CASRPRTGGEKLFF